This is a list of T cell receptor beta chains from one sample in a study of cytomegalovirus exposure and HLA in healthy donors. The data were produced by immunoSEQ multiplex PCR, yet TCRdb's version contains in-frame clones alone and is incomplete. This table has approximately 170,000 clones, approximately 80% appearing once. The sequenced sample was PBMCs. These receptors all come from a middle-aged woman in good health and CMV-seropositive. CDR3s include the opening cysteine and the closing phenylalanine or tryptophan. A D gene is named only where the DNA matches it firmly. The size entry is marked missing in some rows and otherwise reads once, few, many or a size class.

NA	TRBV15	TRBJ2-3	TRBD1	CATSSRDRVKTDTQYF	TGTGCCACCAGCAGCCGGGACAGGGTAAAGACAGATACGCAGTATTTT
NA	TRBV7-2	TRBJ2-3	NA	CASSYSFTDTQYF	TGTGCCAGCTCCTACTCGTTCACAGATACGCAGTATTTT
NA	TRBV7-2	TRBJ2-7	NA	CASSLVRGVVEQYF	TGTGCCAGCAGCTTAGTCAGGGGAGTGGTCGAGCAGTACTTC
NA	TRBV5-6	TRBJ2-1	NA	CAGSLNDRGSYNEQFF	TGTGCCGGCAGCTTGAACGATCGGGGGTCCTACAATGAGCAGTTCTTC
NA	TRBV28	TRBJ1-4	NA	CASSSPLIEKLFF	TGTGCCAGCAGTTCCCCGTTAATTGAAAAACTGTTTTTT
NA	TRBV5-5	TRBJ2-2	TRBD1	CASSYLDRGTGELFF	TGTGCCAGCAGCTACTTGGACAGGGGGACCGGGGAGCTGTTTTTT
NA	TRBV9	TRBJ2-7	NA	CASSVAYGSYEQYF	TGTGCCAGCAGCGTAGCGTACGGCTCCTACGAGCAGTACTTC
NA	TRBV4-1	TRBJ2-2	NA	CASSQDPGFANTGELFF	TGCGCCAGCAGCCAAGATCCGGGATTCGCGAACACCGGGGAGCTGTTTTTT
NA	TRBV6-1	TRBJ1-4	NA	CASSDRRPGEKLFF	TGTGCCAGCAGTGATCGCAGGCCGGGAGAAAAACTGTTTTTT
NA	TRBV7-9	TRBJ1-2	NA	CASRLDSSYGYTF	TGTGCCAGCAGACTTGACAGTTCCTATGGCTACACCTTC
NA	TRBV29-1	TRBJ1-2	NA	CSVVAGGYGYTF	TGCAGCGTTGTTGCCGGAGGCTATGGCTACACCTTC
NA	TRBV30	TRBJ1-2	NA	CAWRREQLYGYTF	TGTGCCTGGAGGAGAGAACAGTTATATGGCTACACCTTC
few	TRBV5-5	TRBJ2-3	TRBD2	CASSLVASGGRDTQYF	TGTGCCAGCAGCTTGGTGGCTAGCGGGGGCCGGGATACGCAGTATTTT
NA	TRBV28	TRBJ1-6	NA	CASSPLAVGPSSPLHF	TGTGCCAGCAGCCCCCTCGCGGTGGGTCCGAGTTCACCCCTCCACTTT
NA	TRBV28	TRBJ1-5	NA	CASRRAEQPQHF	TGTGCCAGCAGGCGGGCGGAACAGCCCCAGCATTTT
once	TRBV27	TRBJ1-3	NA	CASRPTAGNTIYF	TGTGCCAGCAGACCAACAGCAGGAAACACCATATATTTT
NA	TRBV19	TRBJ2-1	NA	CATRAYNEQFF	TGTGCCACGAGGGCCTACAATGAGCAGTTCTTC
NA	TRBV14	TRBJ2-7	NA	CASSQDNSPWDEQYF	TGTGCCAGCAGCCAAGACAACAGCCCCTGGGACGAGCAGTACTTC
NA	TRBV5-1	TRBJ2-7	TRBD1	CASSLDPGQGYEQYF	TGCGCCAGCAGCTTGGATCCGGGACAGGGATACGAGCAGTACTTC
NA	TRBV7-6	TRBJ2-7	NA	CASSLGSGSYEQYF	TGTGCCAGCAGCTTAGGGTCGGGTTCCTACGAGCAGTACTTC
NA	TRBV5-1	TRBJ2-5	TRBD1	CASSLEGARETQYF	TGCGCCAGCAGCTTGGAGGGGGCGCGGGAGACCCAGTACTTC
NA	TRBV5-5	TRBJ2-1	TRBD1	CASSRGQASYNEQFF	TGTGCCAGCAGCCGAGGACAGGCGTCCTACAATGAGCAGTTCTTC
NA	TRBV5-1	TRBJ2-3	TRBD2	CASSPLAGGSDTQYF	TGCGCCAGCAGCCCGTTAGCGGGGGGATCGGATACGCAGTATTTT
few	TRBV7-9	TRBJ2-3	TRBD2	CASSVSGNTDTQYF	TGTGCCAGCAGCGTTAGCGGGAACACAGATACGCAGTATTTT
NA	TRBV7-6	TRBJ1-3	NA	CASRGYSGNTIYF	TGTGCCAGCAGAGGTTACAGCGGTAACACCATATATTTT
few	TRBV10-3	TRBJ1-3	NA	CAISESGGVGEHTIYF	TGTGCCATCAGTGAATCCGGTGGAGTCGGGGAACACACCATATATTTT
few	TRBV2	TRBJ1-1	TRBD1	CASSGAPRQGAHTEAFF	TGTGCCAGCAGTGGGGCCCCCAGACAGGGGGCGCACACTGAAGCTTTCTTT
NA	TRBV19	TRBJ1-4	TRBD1	CASSKQGSNEKLFF	TGTGCCAGTAGTAAACAGGGGTCTAATGAAAAACTGTTTTTT
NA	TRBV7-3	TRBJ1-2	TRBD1	CASSRQGEYGYGYTF	TGTGCCAGCAGCAGACAGGGGGAGTACGGCTATGGCTACACCTTC
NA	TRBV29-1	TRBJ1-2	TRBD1	CSVGDRKKFHTF	TGCAGCGTGGGGGACAGGAAGAAGTTCCACACCTTC
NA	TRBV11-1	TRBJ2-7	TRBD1	CASSYRGYEQYF	TGTGCCAGCAGCTACAGGGGCTACGAGCAGTACTTC
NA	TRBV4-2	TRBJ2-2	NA	CASSQDSDGGPWGGELFF	TGTGCCAGCAGCCAAGATTCGGACGGGGGGCCCTGGGGAGGGGAGCTGTTTTTT
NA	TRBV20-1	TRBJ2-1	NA	CSATRGGGQFF	TGCAGTGCTACGAGGGGGGGAGGTCAGTTCTTC
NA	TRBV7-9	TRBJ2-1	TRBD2	CSSRTPTSGSYNEQFF	TGTTCCAGCAGGACCCCGACTAGCGGGAGTTACAATGAGCAGTTCTTC
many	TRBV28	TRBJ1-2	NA	CASSLPPQDGYTF	TGTGCCAGCAGTTTACCACCCCAGGATGGCTACACCTTC
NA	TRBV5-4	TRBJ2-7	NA	CASSLGGGRVTYEQYF	TGTGCCAGCAGCTTGGGGGGCGGACGGGTAACCTACGAGCAGTACTTC
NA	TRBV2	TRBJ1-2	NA	CASSPRDYGYTF	TGTGCCAGCAGTCCTCGGGATTATGGCTACACCTTC
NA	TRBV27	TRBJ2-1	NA	CASSPTGGGPYNEQFF	TGTGCCAGCAGTCCCACCGGCGGCGGGCCATACAATGAGCAGTTCTTC
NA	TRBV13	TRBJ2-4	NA	CASSSAGIRKFF	TGTGCCAGCAGCTCGGCCGGGATCCGCAAGTTCTTC
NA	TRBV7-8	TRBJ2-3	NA	CASSLSTRVVTDTQYF	TGTGCCAGCAGCTTATCGACACGTGTTGTCACAGATACGCAGTATTTT
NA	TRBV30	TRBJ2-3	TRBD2	CAWSGTSGGTDTQYF	TGTGCCTGGAGTGGGACTAGCGGGGGCACAGATACGCAGTATTTT
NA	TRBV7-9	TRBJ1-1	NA	CASSLEVRGSGTEAFF	TGTGCCAGCAGCTTAGAAGTAAGGGGTTCTGGCACTGAAGCTTTCTTT